The 20 T cell receptor beta chains in this list originate from one sample, sequenced in a study of blood T cell repertoires in COVID-19. The method was immunoSEQ multiplex PCR; TCRdb's version includes in-frame clones alone and lacks a portion of them. The sample carries over 200,000 clones, under 90% recorded once. The sequenced sample was peripheral blood. Receptor source: a man in his sixties who had recovered from COVID-19.

This rearrangement joins TRBV25-1 to TRBJ1-2, with D perhaps TRBD1 (5 bases). In germline, CDR1 is MGHDK, CDR2 SYGVNS. This CDR3 has 13 amino acids. Trimming cost V 3 bases and J 5 bases, with 10 bases left between them. The CDR3 DNA reads as TGTGCCAGCAGTGACAGGGCTGCTTATGGCTACACCTTC. Its translation is CASSDRAAYGYTF.

This clone appeared a single time. The V and J genes are TRBV28 and TRBJ2-5; D perhaps matches TRBD2 (5 bases). The CDR3 has 16 amino acids. Germline-derived CDR1 and CDR2 are MDHEN and SYDVKM. V lost 0 bases, J lost 5 bases, and 16 bases lay in between. The DNA for the CDR3 is TGTGCCAGCAGTTTATGGGGATTCCGGGGTGCGGAGACCCAGTACTTC. Its translation is CASSLWGFRGAETQYF. The entire variable domain, with the rest obtained from reference TRBV28 and TRBJ2-5, is as follows: DVKVTQSSRYLVKRTGEKVFLECVQDMDHENMFWYRQDPGLGLRLIYFSYDVKMKEKGDIPEGYSVSREKKERFSLILESASTNQTSMYLCASSLWGFRGAETQYFGPGTRLLVL.

In its sample, this clone was seen once. CDR3 bases: TGTGCCAGCACCTCGGACTCGGGGGATACGCAGTATTTT. Translation gives CASTSDSGDTQYF. The V and J genes are TRBV2 and TRBJ2-3; perhaps TRBD2 as D (5 bases). V was shortened by 7 bases and J by 6 bases, with 14 bases between the two germline ends. The germline gives CDR1 SNHLY, CDR2 FYNNEI. CDR3 length: 13 amino acids.

The chain joins TRBV9 to TRBJ2-2; TRBD2 matches 8 bases. Germline V gives CDR1 SGDLS, CDR2 YYNGEE. Germline trimming cut 6 bases from V and 0 bases from J; bases unmatched to any gene: 7. The CDR3 loop spans 16 amino acids. The CDR3: CASTRSGSPNTGELFF. The CDR3 DNA reads TGTGCCAGCACCAGGAGCGGGAGCCCGAACACCGGGGAGCTGTTTTTT.

The genes are TRBV14 and TRBJ1-2, with 10 nucleotides matching TRBD1. The CDR3 spans 14 residues. Losses at the gene ends were 1 base for V and 5 bases for J; bases not matched to a gene: 1. From germline, CDR1 is SGHDN and CDR2 FVKESK. The CDR3 spells CASSQGGQGYGYTF. The CDR3 DNA sequence: TGTGCCAGCAGCCAAGGGGGACAGGGGTATGGCTACACCTTC.

The chain recombines TRBV7-9 with TRBJ2-6; 9 positions agree with TRBD2. The CDR3 runs 14 residues. The germline V gene encodes CDR1 SEHNR and CDR2 FQNEAQ (reference sequence). With V trimmed by 2 bases and J by 17 bases, 10 bases remained unmatched. CDR3 in DNA: TGTGCCAGCAGCTTATGGACTAGCGTGTACCCCTTGACTTTC. Its protein is CASSLWTSVYPLTF.

This clone was detected once. This chain connects TRBV18 to TRBJ2-7, with no clear D. The CDR3 runs to 14 residues. CDR1 is KGHSH and CDR2 is LQKENI in the germline V gene. The ends were cut back, 3 bases at V and 0 bases at J, with 9 bases in the middle. This chain's CDR3 is CASSPAGSSYEQYF. CDR3 nucleotides: TGTGCCAGCTCACCGGCAGGAAGCTCCTACGAGCAGTACTTC.

The chain has TRBV3-1 (or the pseudogene TRBV3-2) and TRBJ2-1; 10 bases line up with TRBD1. Germline assignment: CDR1 LGHDT and CDR2 YNNKEL (reference sequence). The CDR3 covers 15 residues. The V gene end was trimmed by 0 bases and the J gene end by 7 bases; junction bases not matched to a gene: 3. CDR3 residues: CASSQDGTGENEQFF. CDR3 bases: TGTGCCAGCAGCCAAGACGGGACAGGGGAGAATGAGCAGTTCTTC.

The rearrangement links TRBV10-3 to TRBJ2-5; 8 bases line up with TRBD2. The CDR3 runs 12 residues. V shed 8 bases and J 4 bases; nucleotides not matched to a gene: 3. The V gene's germline CDR1 is ENHRY and CDR2 SYGVKD. CDR3 region: CAIATSGETQYF. CDR3 bases: TGTGCCATCGCCACTAGCGGAGAGACCCAGTACTTC.

This chain links TRBV28 with TRBJ2-5, with TRBD1 matching 9 bases. V was pared by 2 bases and J by 4 bases, with 5 bases of the junction left unmatched. Germline lookup yields CDR1 MDHEN and CDR2 SYDVKM. This CDR3 spans 15 amino acids. In DNA, the CDR3 is TGTGCCAGCAGTTTACCCGGGACAGGGTTAGAGACCCAGTACTTC. This sequence encodes CASSLPGTGLETQYF.

This clone was recorded once. The gene calls are TRBV5-1 and TRBJ1-1; 10 bases fit TRBD1. The CDR3 has 15 residues. The trim removed 0 bases at V and 3 bases at J, leaving 2 bases unmatched. The V gene's germline CDR1 is SGHRS and CDR2 YFSETQ. The CDR3 nucleotides read TGCGCCAGCAGCTTGGGACAGGGGGCTTACACTGAAGCTTTCTTT. The encoded protein is CASSLGQGAYTEAFF.

This chain joins TRBV12-3 or TRBV12-4 and TRBJ2-2; D ambiguous. V dropped 7 bases and J dropped 1 base, with 4 bases sitting between them. The CDR3 spans 12 residues. The CDR3 sequence is CASNRNTGELFF. The CDR3 bases are TGTGCCAGCAACAGGAACACCGGGGAGCTGTTTTTT.

The rearrangement links TRBV12-3 or TRBV12-4 to TRBJ2-2; D perhaps matches TRBD1 (6 bases). Trimming stripped 2 bases from V and 6 bases from J, with 7 bases between. This CDR3 spans 13 amino acids. In DNA, the CDR3 is TGTGCCAGCAGTTTAACAGGGTCCGGGGAGCTGTTTTTT. Translating it yields CASSLTGSGELFF.

The chain uses TRBV28 and TRBJ2-3, with D maybe TRBD2 (6 bases). Trimming removed 3 bases from V and 5 bases from J, with 12 bases in between. CDR3 length: 14 amino acids. Germline V gene data show CDR1 as MDHEN and CDR2 as SYDVKM. The CDR3, as DNA: TGTGCCAGCAGTTTCGGGGTAGCGGAAGATACGCAGTATTTT. Translating gives CASSFGVAEDTQYF.

The genes are TRBV10-3 and TRBJ2-2; 10 bases are a match to TRBD2. The germline CDR1 and CDR2 sequences are ENHRY and SYGVKD. The CDR3 totals 15 residues. J gave up 2 bases and V 6 bases, and 3 bases lay outside the gene matches. The CDR3 nucleotides are TGTGCCATCAGGGGACTAGCGATAAACACCGGGGAGCTGTTTTTT. This sequence encodes CAIRGLAINTGELFF.

V usage is TRBV7-9 and J usage is TRBJ2-3; TRBD2 matches 11 bases. V lost 3 bases, J lost 2 bases, and 4 bases stayed unmatched. The CDR3 is 16 residues long. CDR1 and CDR2 (germline): SEHNR, FQNEAQ (reference sequence). CDR3 in DNA: TGTGCCAGCAGCTTGGGACTAGCGGATCTCACAGATACGCAGTATTTT. Its protein is CASSLGLADLTDTQYF.

The V and J genes are TRBV20-1 and TRBJ2-7; D gene uncertain. V lost 3 bases and J lost 4, with 7 bases in between. CDR1 DFQATT and CDR2 SNEGSKA come from the germline V gene (reference sequence). The CDR3 loop spans 11 amino acids. CDR3 amino acids: CSARALYEQYF. DNA of the CDR3: TGCAGTGCTAGGGCTTTATACGAGCAGTACTTC.

This clone was detected a few times. This rearrangement joins TRBV7-3 to TRBJ1-6; 7 bases line up with TRBD1. The CDR3 length is 14 residues. Germline V gene data show CDR1 as SGHTA and CDR2 as FQGTGA. After removal of 5 bases from V and 7 bases from J, the junction contained 5 bases not matched to a gene. CDR3 residues: CASSTGVPNSPLHF. The DNA for the CDR3 is TGTGCCAGCAGCACAGGGGTGCCCAATTCACCCCTCCACTTT.

V and J are TRBV6-2 or TRBV6-3 and TRBJ1-2, with D perhaps TRBD1 (5 bases). CDR1 MNHEY and CDR2 SVGEGT come from the germline V gene. V was cut by 5 bases and J by 4 bases, with 17 bases left in between. CDR3 size: 15 residues. CDR3 in DNA: TGTGCCAGCAGTCCGGCCCGGACAAGGCCCTATGGCTACACCTTC. Translated, it gives CASSPARTRPYGYTF.

V and J are TRBV5-6 and TRBJ1-1, with 7 bases identical to TRBD1. The trim removed 1 base at V and 3 bases at J, leaving 3 bases unmatched. The CDR3 is made up of 14 amino acids. The germline V gene has CDR1 SGHDT and CDR2 YYEEEE. The CDR3 is CASSLRGRYTEAFF. CDR3 DNA sequence: TGTGCCAGCAGCTTGAGGGGGCGATACACTGAAGCTTTCTTT.